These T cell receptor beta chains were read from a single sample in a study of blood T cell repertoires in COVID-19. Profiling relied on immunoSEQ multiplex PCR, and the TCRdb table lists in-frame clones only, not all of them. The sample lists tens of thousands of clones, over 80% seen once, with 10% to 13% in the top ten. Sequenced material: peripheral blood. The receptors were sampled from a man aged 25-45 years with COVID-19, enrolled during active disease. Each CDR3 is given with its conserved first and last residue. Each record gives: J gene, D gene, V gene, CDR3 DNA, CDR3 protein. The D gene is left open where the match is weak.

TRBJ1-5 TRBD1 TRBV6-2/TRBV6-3 TGTGCCAGCAGCCTCAGGGGGCCACATAGCAATCAGCCCCAGCATTTT CASSLRGPHSNQPQHF
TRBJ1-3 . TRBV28 TGTGCCAGCAGTCTCCCTACGTACACCATATATTTT CASSLPTYTIYF
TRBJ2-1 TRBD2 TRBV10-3 TGTGCCACTCGGGGGGGTGTCGAGCAGTTCTTC CATRGGVEQFF
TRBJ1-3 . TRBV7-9 TGTGCCAGCAGGGGGGCAGGGGATCTGGAAAACACCATATATTTT CASRGAGDLENTIYF
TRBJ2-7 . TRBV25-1 TGTGCCAGCAGTGATAGCTCCTACAGGGGGGGTTCCTACGAGCAGTACTTC CASSDSSYRGGSYEQYF
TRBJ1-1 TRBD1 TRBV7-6 TGTGCCAGCAGCTTAGCACAGGGGGACGCTTTCTTT CASSLAQGDAFF
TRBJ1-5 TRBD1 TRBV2 TGTGCCAGCAGTGACAGGGGGCTCAATCAGCCCCAGCATTTT CASSDRGLNQPQHF
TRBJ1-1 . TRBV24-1 TGTGCCACCAGTGATTTGCCCATAGGGGACTTGAACACTGAAGCTTTCTTT CATSDLPIGDLNTEAFF
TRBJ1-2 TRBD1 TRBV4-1 TGCGCCAGCAGCCAAGATCCTCAGACAGGGGTTGCCTATGGCTACACCTTC CASSQDPQTGVAYGYTF
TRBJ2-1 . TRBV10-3 TGTGCCATCGCCCCTAGTGGGGCTGGCAATGAGCAGTTCTTC CAIAPSGAGNEQFF
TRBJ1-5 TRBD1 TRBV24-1 TGTGCCACCAGTGAGACAGGGGCGGATCAGCCCCAGCATTTT CATSETGADQPQHF
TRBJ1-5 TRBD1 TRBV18 TGTGCCAGCTCAGAGGGGACAGGGGATCAGCCCCAGCATTTT CASSEGTGDQPQHF
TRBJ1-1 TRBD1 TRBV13 TGTGCCAGCAGCTCCGACCGGGACAGGAACACTGAAGCTTTCTTT CASSSDRDRNTEAFF